Each of the 21 T cell receptor beta chains below was sequenced from the same sample in a study of CD8+ T cells in alopecia areata. In each case, RNA was isolated and then reverse transcribed into cDNA as the sequencing template. Only in-frame clones appear in the TCRdb table, and some are missing; sequencing was by immunoSEQ multiplex PCR. The repertoire includes 150,000 or so clones, 50% to 65% of them detected once, and roughly 21% sits in the top ten. Source: CD8+ T cells sorted from blood, taken at week 0. These receptors originate from a human donor with alopecia areata.

The chain uses TRBV29-1 and TRBJ2-7; 7 nucleotides match TRBD1. CDR3 length equals 13 residues. V shed 4 bases, J shed 1 base, and the junction held 4 bases outside the gene matches. Germline values: CDR1 SQVTM, CDR2 ANQGSEA. For the CDR3, the DNA is TGCAGCGTTGGGACGGGACAGTCCTACGAGCAGTACTTC. It translates to CSVGTGQSYEQYF.

The rearrangement joins TRBV23-1 to TRBJ2-7; the D gene is possibly TRBD1 (5 bases). TRBV23-1 is identified as an open reading frame with a role that is uncertain. The V and J ends lost 7 bases and 0 bases respectively, with 13 bases between them. The CDR3 spans 14 residues. The chain's CDR3 is CASIGVPLSYEQYF. DNA of the CDR3: TGCGCCAGCATAGGGGTTCCTCTCTCCTACGAGCAGTACTTC.

The rearrangement links TRBV15 to TRBJ2-7; D not certain. Germline-derived CDR1 and CDR2 are LNHNV and YYDKDF (reference sequence). There are 15 residues in the CDR3. V was clipped by 0 bases and J by 1 base, with 10 bases between them. The CDR3 sequence: CATSRDRTVSYEQYF. The CDR3 DNA reads as TGTGCCACCAGCAGAGATCGTACGGTTTCCTACGAGCAGTACTTC.

The chain uses TRBV5-6 and TRBJ2-1; 10 bases map to TRBD2. Germline loops: CDR1 SGHDT, CDR2 YYEEEE. This CDR3 spans 15 amino acids. The J segment lost 3 bases and the V segment lost 2 bases, leaving 2 bases of the junction unmatched. The CDR3 sequence is CASSFLAGVYNEQFF. The CDR3 bases are TGTGCCAGCAGCTTTCTAGCGGGGGTCTACAATGAGCAGTTCTTC.

Worth noting for this clone: The same CDR3 can be traced to other DNA sequences in this sample. V usage is TRBV19 and J usage is TRBJ2-1; the D gene is possibly TRBD2 (5 bases). This CDR3 comprises 12 residues. Germline V CDR1 and CDR2: LNHDA, SQIVND (reference sequence). The ends were cut back, 3 bases at V and 7 bases at J, with 7 bases in the middle. CDR3 sequence: CASSIGGNEQFF. The DNA for the CDR3 is TGTGCCAGTAGTATCGGCGGGAATGAGCAGTTCTTC.

This clone came up a few times. This chain joins TRBV27 and TRBJ1-2; 10 bases map to TRBD1. The CDR3 contains 15 residues. Germline V gives CDR1 MNHEY, CDR2 SMNVEV (reference sequence). V shed 6 bases and J 3 bases; nucleotides not matched to a gene: 7. This CDR3 reads CASSRGQGVDYGYTF. Here the CDR3 DNA reads TGTGCCAGCAGCCGAGGACAGGGGGTGGACTATGGCTACACCTTC.

CDR3 loop: CASSAQGTFNQPQHF. For the CDR3, the DNA is TGTGCCAGCAGTGCACAGGGAACATTCAATCAGCCCCAGCATTTT. This chain connects TRBV27 to TRBJ1-5; tentative D call: TRBD1 (6 bases). The CDR3 sequence is 15 residues long. V lost 5 bases and J 3 bases, leaving 14 bases between the germline ends. In germline, CDR1 is MNHEY, CDR2 SMNVEV (reference sequence).

The genes are TRBV30 and TRBJ1-4, with a possible D match to TRBD1 (5 bases). There are 15 residues in the CDR3. Deletions cut 4 bases from V and 0 bases from J, with 12 bases between. CDR1 and CDR2 (germline): GTSNPN, SVGIG (reference sequence). CDR3 region: CAWTTGTATNEKLFF. The CDR3 DNA reads as TGTGCCTGGACCACCGGGACGGCAACTAATGAAAAACTGTTTTTT.

The V gene is TRBV29-1, the J gene TRBJ2-3; 7 bases match TRBD2. The junction had 6 bases not matched to a gene; V was cut back by 6 bases and J by 0 bases. Germline lookup yields CDR1 SQVTM and CDR2 ANQGSEA. The CDR3 runs 14 residues. The CDR3 loop is CSVCLAVSTDTQYF. The CDR3 coding sequence is TGCAGCGTGTGCCTAGCGGTGAGCACAGATACGCAGTATTTT.

V usage is TRBV18 and J usage is TRBJ2-1; 7 nucleotides match TRBD1. Germline trimming cut 5 bases from V and 9 bases from J; bases unmatched to any gene: 4. The CDR3 runs to 12 residues. Looked up from germline, CDR1 is KGHSH and CDR2 is LQKENI. The CDR3 DNA follows: TGTGCCAGCTCAGACAGGGCCTCTGAGCAGTTCTTC. It is translated as CASSDRASEQFF.

This clone was seen only a few times. Additional DNA sequences in this sample encode the identical CDR3. The rearrangement uses TRBV27 and TRBJ1-2; 7 bases line up with TRBD1. CDR1 MNHEY and CDR2 SMNVEV come from the germline V gene (reference sequence). Trimming removed 4 bases from V and 2 bases from J; junction bases left unmatched: 1. The CDR3 runs 13 residues. CDR3 DNA sequence: TGTGCCAGCAGTTCGACAGGGAACTATGGCTACACCTTC. This gives the protein CASSSTGNYGYTF.

The rearrangement uses TRBV7-6 and TRBJ2-5; unclear D gene. CDR3 length equals 13 residues. Germline CDR1 reads SGHVS; CDR2 reads FNYEAQ. V was clipped by 6 bases and J by 5 bases, with 13 bases between them. The CDR3 DNA sequence: TGTGCCAGCAGTAGTCTACATGGGGAGACCCAGTACTTC. This codes for CASSSLHGETQYF.

This clone was observed a handful of times. This chain joins TRBV9 and TRBJ1-5; D is unresolved. CDR1 and CDR2 from the germline V gene are SGDLS and YYNGEE. The CDR3 sequence is 14 residues long. The V end lost 4 bases, the J end lost 3 bases, and 11 bases lay between the germline ends. The CDR3 reads CASSPSGFNQPQHF. DNA for the CDR3: TGTGCCAGCAGCCCCTCCGGGTTCAATCAGCCCCAGCATTTT.

There are a few counts of this clone. The chain recombines TRBV9 with TRBJ2-1, with 7 positions matching TRBD2. The CDR3 loop spans 15 amino acids. Germline V gene data show CDR1 as SGDLS and CDR2 as YYNGEE. V gave up 0 bases and J gave up 7 bases; unmatched junction bases: 7. CDR3 region: CASSVGIGGYNEQFF. The CDR3 DNA follows: TGTGCCAGCAGCGTAGGGATCGGGGGGTATAATGAGCAGTTCTTC. The full variable domain, rest sourced from reference TRBV9 and TRBJ2-1, is DSGVTQTPKHLITATGQRVTLRCSPRSGDLSVYWYQQSLDQGLQFLIQYYNGEERAKGNILERFSAQQFPDLHSELNLSSLELGDSALYFCASSVGIGGYNEQFFGPGTRLTVL.

This sequence joins TRBV7-9 and TRBJ2-7; D is unclear. The length of the CDR3 is 12 residues. Germline CDR1 reads SEHNR; CDR2 reads FQNEAQ (reference sequence). Trimming took 3 bases from V and 6 from J, leaving 9 bases between them. CDR3 sequence: CASSFVRGEQYF. The DNA of the CDR3 is TGTGCCAGCAGCTTTGTAAGAGGCGAGCAGTACTTC.

The chain couples TRBV9 to TRBJ1-2; no definite D call. The CDR3 loop spans 13 amino acids. CDR1 and CDR2 from the germline V gene are SGDLS and YYNGEE. Trimming stripped 5 bases from V and 7 bases from J, with 15 bases between. CDR3 DNA: TGTGCCAGCAGTCCCCGTGGGCCCTTTGGCTACACCTTC. The encoded protein is CASSPRGPFGYTF. The full variable domain, in which reference TRBV9 and TRBJ1-2 provide the parts outside the CDR3, is DSGVTQTPKHLITATGQRVTLRCSPRSGDLSVYWYQQSLDQGLQFLIQYYNGEERAKGNILERFSAQQFPDLHSELNLSSLELGDSALYFCASSPRGPFGYTFGSGTRLTVV.

This clone was observed a single time. The V gene is TRBV30, the J gene TRBJ2-3, with TRBD1 identical over 7 bases. CDR3 length equals 15 residues. J gave up 2 bases and V 1 base, and 6 bases lay outside the gene matches. The germline CDR1 and CDR2 sequences are GTSNPN and SVGIG (reference sequence). CDR3 protein: CAWSEDRASTDTQYF. DNA of the CDR3: TGTGCCTGGAGTGAAGACAGGGCCTCCACAGATACGCAGTATTTT.

The rearrangement links TRBV29-1 to TRBJ2-7, with D possibly TRBD2 on 5 matching bases. The V gene's germline CDR1 is SQVTM and CDR2 ANQGSEA. Trimming cost V 4 bases and J 2 bases, with 18 bases left between them. The CDR3 has 15 amino acids. The CDR3 is CSVGGMEEVPYEQYF. Here the CDR3 DNA reads TGCAGCGTTGGAGGCATGGAGGAGGTCCCCTACGAGCAGTACTTC.

Note on this clone: Other DNA sequences in this sample translate to the same CDR3. This chain joins TRBV29-1 and TRBJ2-7; 7 nucleotides agree with TRBD2. This CDR3 has 12 amino acids. Trimming at V came to 4 bases and at J to 6 bases, leaving 6 bases not matched to a gene. The germline CDR1 and CDR2 sequences are SQVTM and ANQGSEA. The CDR3 is CSVGVPGGEQYF. Here the CDR3 DNA reads TGCAGCGTTGGGGTTCCGGGGGGCGAGCAGTACTTC.

The rearrangement joins TRBV5-1 to TRBJ2-7; TRBD1 aligns across 8 bases. With V trimmed by 4 bases and J by 2 bases, 5 bases remained unmatched. The CDR3 is 14 residues long. Germline-derived CDR1 and CDR2 are SGHRS and YFSETQ. CDR3 protein: CASSPGQGPYEQYF. CDR3 sequence (DNA): TGCGCCAGCAGCCCCGGACAGGGCCCCTACGAGCAGTACTTC.

The chain links TRBV5-6 to TRBJ2-2; D may be TRBD2 (6 bases). Germline assignment: CDR1 SGHDT and CDR2 YYEEEE. The ends were cut back, 5 bases at V and 3 bases at J, with 20 bases in the middle. This CDR3 contains 17 residues. The CDR3 DNA sequence: TGTGCCAGCAGATCGGGGGAGCAAACCGCCCACACCGGGGAGCTGTTTTTT. Protein product: CASRSGEQTAHTGELFF.